The rows below give T cell receptor beta chains drawn from one sample of a study of control samples from healthy donors and cancer patients. TCRdb's table, derived via immunoSEQ multiplex PCR, lists solely in-frame clones and lacks some. The sample carries approximately 94,000 clones, over 75% recorded once. Sequencing was carried out using blood. Every receptor here comes from a woman aged 45 to 65 in good health. Both conserved end residues are trimmed from each CDR3.

j_call	v_call	cdr3_aa
TRBJ2-3	TRBV7-6	ASSPGQEGRLGTQY
TRBJ1-6	TRBV3-1/TRBV3-2	ASSQRRGNNSPLH
TRBJ1-1	TRBV29-1	SSDDRVGTEAF
TRBJ1-2	TRBV18	ASSPNNARFNYGYT
TRBJ2-5	TRBV7-7	ASTSGETQY
TRBJ1-1	TRBV15	ATSRDLHTEAF
TRBJ2-2	TRBV5-4	ASSSGQGIPGELF
TRBJ1-3	TRBV6-1	ASSDPGKYGNTIY
TRBJ2-3	TRBV10-3	AISEAGGHGDTQY
TRBJ1-6	TRBV6-4	ASAVAQSNNSPLH
TRBJ2-1	TRBV7-7	ASSLSGLDEQF
TRBJ2-6	TRBV3-1/TRBV3-2	ASSQDSMEAWVSGANVLT
TRBJ2-1	TRBV7-8	ASSLERTSYEQF
TRBJ1-3	TRBV7-6	ASSLTGIGNTIY
TRBJ2-2	TRBV29-1	SVVVAAGELF
TRBJ2-1	TRBV7-3	ASSVTDYNEQF
TRBJ1-1	TRBV27	ASSLLDNTEAF
TRBJ2-2	TRBV27	ASSPGNTGELF
TRBJ2-1	TRBV27	ASSSTGVISSYNEQF
TRBJ1-1	TRBV7-3	ASSLKWDRNTEAF
TRBJ2-5	TRBV20-1	SASAQGQSQETQY
TRBJ2-5	TRBV5-6	ASSLVRTGSLETQY
TRBJ2-6	TRBV5-1	ASSFGGTGTSGANVLT
TRBJ2-1	TRBV10-3	ATGLAGESYNEQF
TRBJ2-1	TRBV6-5	ASSFDWTPNNEQF
TRBJ1-5	TRBV10-1	ASSESDRGEWQPQH
TRBJ2-5	TRBV18	ASSKIGGETQY
TRBJ1-1	TRBV19	ASSPTGDTEAF
TRBJ2-5	TRBV5-4	ASSLGGSGGQQETQY
TRBJ1-3	TRBV9	ASSVWQGNTIY
TRBJ2-2	TRBV7-2	ASRGGPGTPNTGELF
TRBJ2-2	TRBV18	ASSPPSAAGELF
TRBJ1-4	TRBV27	ASSPQGEDGEKLF
TRBJ1-2	TRBV20-1	SAPNGYT
TRBJ2-5	TRBV9	ASSADIGIPGETQY
TRBJ1-5	TRBV5-4	ASSYTGQGNQPQH
TRBJ2-5	TRBV29-1	TTRGWGGYMVETQY
TRBJ1-1	TRBV27	ASSLVSYGVEGTEAF
TRBJ2-6	TRBV25-1	ASSGNRVSGANVLT
TRBJ1-1	TRBV25-1	ATSDLNTEAF
TRBJ1-2	TRBV25-1	ASSPGQGVYGYT
TRBJ2-5	TRBV12-3/TRBV12-4	ASSLPNKETQY
TRBJ2-1	TRBV27	ASSLSGNIEQF
TRBJ2-7	TRBV30	AWITPGTGGRYREQY
TRBJ2-1	TRBV5-1	ASRQTGGPVNEQF